This paragraph covers one T cell receptor beta chain sequence. This sample is drawn from a study of blood T cell repertoires in COVID-19. For the study at large: T cells, B-cell-depleted T cells, or PBMCs provided the cDNA or gDNA that served as material.

Germline lookup yields CDR1 LNHDA and CDR2 SQIVND (reference sequence). The CDR3 is 16 amino acids. Losses at the gene ends were 2 bases for V and 10 bases for J; bases not matched to a gene: 8. Assay: immunoSEQ multiplex PCR; the TCRdb copy retains only in-frame clones and omits some. The repertoire includes around 100,000 clones, 75% to 90% of them detected once, and 12% sits in the top ten. The gene calls are TRBV19 and TRBJ1-4; 12 nucleotides match TRBD1. The sequenced sample consisted of peripheral blood. This clonotype was obtained from a human donor in a cohort sampled during active COVID-19. This chain's CDR3 is CASSINRDRGQIKLFF. CDR3 nucleotides: TGTGCCAGTAGTATAAACCGGGACAGGGGGCAGATAAAACTGTTTTTT.